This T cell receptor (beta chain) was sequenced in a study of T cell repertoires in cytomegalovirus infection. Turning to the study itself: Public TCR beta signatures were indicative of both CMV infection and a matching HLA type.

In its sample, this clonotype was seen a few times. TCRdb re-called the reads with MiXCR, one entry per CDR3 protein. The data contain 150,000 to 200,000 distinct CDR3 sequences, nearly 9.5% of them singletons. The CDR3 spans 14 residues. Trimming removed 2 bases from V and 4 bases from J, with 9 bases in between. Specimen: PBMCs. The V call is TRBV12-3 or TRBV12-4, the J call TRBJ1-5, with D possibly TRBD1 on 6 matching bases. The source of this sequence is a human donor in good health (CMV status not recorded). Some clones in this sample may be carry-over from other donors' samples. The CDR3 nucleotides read TGTGCCAGCAGTTTAAAAGGGGGAAATCAGCCCCAGCATTTT. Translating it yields CASSLKGGNQPQHF.